These 28 T cell receptor beta chains were sequenced from one sample in a study of blood T cell repertoires in COVID-19. Method: immunoSEQ multiplex PCR; TCRdb's copy keeps in-frame clones and lacks some. The sample has hundreds of thousands of clones, around 85% seen once. The specimen sequenced was PBMCs or T cells enriched from blood (not recorded which). The receptors shown here come from a man aged 25-45 years who had recovered from COVID-19.

The rearrangement uses TRBV30 and TRBJ2-3; a possible D gene is TRBD2 (5 bases). The CDR3 length is 14 residues. Trimming pared 0 bases from V and 9 bases from J, leaving 16 bases between. The germline CDR1 and CDR2 sequences are GTSNPN and SVGIG (reference sequence). The CDR3: CAWSVWRPSGTQYF. The CDR3 region has the DNA TGTGCCTGGAGTGTATGGAGGCCCTCGGGGACGCAGTATTTT.

This clone was recorded a few times. V and J are TRBV18 and TRBJ1-1; TRBD1 aligns across 8 bases. CDR3 length equals 15 residues. With V trimmed by 5 bases and J by 3 bases, 8 bases remained unmatched. Looked up from germline, CDR1 is KGHSH and CDR2 is LQKENI. The CDR3, as DNA: TGTGCCAGCTCAGACAGGGGCGGGGGAGACACTGAAGCTTTCTTT. It is translated as CASSDRGGGDTEAFF.

The chain uses TRBV15 and TRBJ1-1, with TRBD1 matching over 7 bases. J gave up 5 bases and V 2 bases, and 2 bases lay outside the gene matches. Germline lookup yields CDR1 LNHNV and CDR2 YYDKDF (reference sequence). The CDR3 is 13 amino acids. The CDR3 DNA follows: TGTGCCACCAGCAGACAGACAGGGACTGAAGCTTTCTTT. Encoded protein: CATSRQTGTEAFF.

This clone was observed once. The J gene is TRBJ1-5, the V gene TRBV7-2; D uncertain. Trimming cost V 3 bases and J 7 bases, with 10 bases left between them. Germline CDR1 is SGHTA and CDR2 is FQGNSA. The length of the CDR3 is 13 residues. This CDR3 reads CASSFIQRQPQHF. In DNA form, the CDR3 reads TGTGCCAGCAGCTTCATCCAGAGGCAGCCCCAGCATTTT.

The CDR3 loop reads CASCQGAGSSYEQYF. The CDR3 region has the DNA TGCGCCAGCTGTCAAGGGGCAGGGTCCTCCTACGAGCAGTACTTC. The rearrangement links TRBV5-1 to TRBJ2-7; D is possibly TRBD1 (5 bases). This CDR3 comprises 15 residues. V lost 7 bases and J lost 0, with 17 bases in between. Looked up from germline, CDR1 is SGHRS and CDR2 is YFSETQ.

The chain couples TRBV30 to TRBJ2-7, with D possibly TRBD2 on 6 matching bases. The CDR3 is 15 amino acids. Looked up from germline, CDR1 is GTSNPN and CDR2 is SVGIG (reference sequence). Trimming cost V 3 bases and J 2 bases, with 17 bases left between them. The CDR3 region has the DNA TGTGCCTGGAGCGAAGGACGACCGGGGGCCTACGAGCAGTACTTC. Encoded protein: CAWSEGRPGAYEQYF. The variable domain in full, with the rest retrieved from reference TRBV30 and TRBJ2-7, is SQTIHQWPATLVQPVGSPLSLECTVEGTSNPNLYWYRQAAGRGLQLLFYSVGIGQISSEVPQNLSASRPQDRQFILSSKKLLLSDSGFYLCAWSEGRPGAYEQYFGPGTRLTVT.

J is TRBJ1-5 and V is TRBV24-1; 7 bases align to TRBD1. This CDR3 is 14 amino acids long. Germline-derived CDR1 and CDR2 are KGHDR and SFDVKD. The V and J ends lost 9 bases and 2 bases, in that order; junction bases with no gene match: 6. CDR3 DNA sequence: TGTGCCACCTGGGGTGGACAGGGCAATCAGCCCCAGCATTTT. As protein: CATWGGQGNQPQHF.

This clone showed up just a few times. The J gene is TRBJ1-5, the V gene TRBV18, with 7 bases lining up with TRBD1. The J segment lost 0 bases and the V segment lost 4 bases, leaving 0 bases of the junction unmatched. Germline assignment: CDR1 KGHSH and CDR2 LQKENI. The CDR3 is 14 residues long. This CDR3 is CASSQGASNQPQHF. The CDR3 DNA follows: TGTGCCAGCTCACAGGGGGCTAGCAATCAGCCCCAGCATTTT. Together with reference TRBV18 and TRBJ1-5, the CDR3 gives the full variable domain: NAGVMQNPRHLVRRRGQEARLRCSPMKGHSHVYWYRQLPEEGLKFMVYLQKENIIDESGMPKERFSAEFPKEGPSILRIQQVVRGDSAAYFCASSQGASNQPQHFGDGTRLSIL.

The chain links TRBV5-1 to TRBJ1-6, with D uncertain. The CDR3 has 18 residues. With 0 bases removed from V and 4 bases from J, the gap between germline ends came to 17 bases. Looked up from germline, CDR1 is SGHRS and CDR2 is YFSETQ. CDR3: CASSLGGVRDAYNSPLHF. Here the CDR3 DNA reads TGCGCCAGCAGCTTGGGTGGTGTCCGGGATGCATATAATTCACCCCTCCACTTT. The complete variable domain, with remaining parts taken from reference TRBV5-1 and TRBJ1-6, reads KAGVTQTPRYLIKTRGQQVTLSCSPISGHRSVSWYQQTPGQGLQFLFEYFSETQRNKGNFPGRFSGRQFSNSRSEMNVSTLELGDSALYLCASSLGGVRDAYNSPLHFGNGTRLTVT.

The rearrangement links TRBV7-2 to TRBJ2-5, with a weak D call TRBD2 (5 bases). Germline V gives CDR1 SGHTA, CDR2 FQGNSA. The CDR3 sequence is 14 residues long. V dropped 1 base and J dropped 4 bases, with 10 bases sitting between them. CDR3 protein: CASSLGNSGETQYF. In DNA form, the CDR3 reads TGTGCCAGCAGCTTAGGGAACAGCGGAGAGACCCAGTACTTC.

This rearrangement joins TRBV5-6 to TRBJ2-7; no firm D call. Germline-derived CDR1 and CDR2 are SGHDT and YYEEEE. V lost 0 bases, J lost 4 bases, and 8 bases lay in between. This CDR3 has 13 amino acids. CDR3 bases: TGTGCCAGCAGCTTGGGCACAGTGTACGAGCAGTACTTC. It codes for CASSLGTVYEQYF. The entire variable domain, with the rest obtained from reference TRBV5-6 and TRBJ2-7, is as follows: DAGVTQSPTHLIKTRGQQVTLRCSPKSGHDTVSWYQQALGQGPQFIFQYYEEEERQRGNFPDRFSGHQFPNYSSELNVNALLLGDSALYLCASSLGTVYEQYFGPGTRLTVT.

This clone was observed a single time. CDR3: CASSHRRTMTYNSPLHF. The CDR3 DNA reads as TGTGCCAGCAGCCACCGCCGGACAATGACCTATAATTCACCCCTCCACTTT. V usage is TRBV5-4 and J usage is TRBJ1-6, with D possibly being TRBD1 (5 bases). The germline gives CDR1 SGHNT, CDR2 YYREEE (reference sequence). The CDR3 contains 17 residues. The germline V and J ends were trimmed by 4 bases and 2 bases, with 16 bases remaining between them. The full variable domain, completed using reference TRBV5-4 and TRBJ1-6, is ETGVTQSPTHLIKTRGQQVTLRCSSQSGHNTVSWYQQALGQGPQFIFQYYREEENGRGNFPPRFSGLQFPNYSSELNVNALELDDSALYLCASSHRRTMTYNSPLHFGNGTRLTVT.

This chain joins TRBV19 and TRBJ2-7, with D perhaps matching TRBD2 (6 bases). Trimming cost V 10 bases and J 0 bases, with 16 bases left between them. The CDR3 sequence is 14 residues long. The germline V gene has CDR1 LNHDA and CDR2 SQIVND (reference sequence). The CDR3 reads CATTPGGDSYEQYF. The CDR3 nucleotides read TGTGCCACGACACCCGGAGGGGACTCCTACGAGCAGTACTTC.

This clone was detected only once. The chain has TRBV9 and TRBJ2-7; D unclear. The length of the CDR3 is 15 residues. Germline V CDR1 and CDR2: SGDLS, YYNGEE. Deletions cut 0 bases from V and 0 bases from J, with 10 bases between. The CDR3, as DNA: TGTGCCAGCAGCGTAGGCCAGGCCCTCTCCTACGAGCAGTACTTC. It translates to CASSVGQALSYEQYF.

The V call is TRBV20-1, the J call TRBJ1-2; weak D call: TRBD1 (5 bases). Trimming left V 3 bases short and J 7 bases short, with 15 bases between. CDR3 length: 13 amino acids. Germline CDR1 is DFQATT and CDR2 is SNEGSKA (reference sequence). The CDR3 is CSASVRRDGGYTF. For the CDR3, the DNA is TGCAGTGCTAGTGTCCGGCGGGACGGTGGCTACACCTTC.

The CDR3 sequence is CASSVVEGPGNTIYF. DNA for the CDR3: TGTGCCAGCAGCGTAGTGGAGGGTCCTGGAAACACCATATATTTT. The V and J genes are TRBV9 and TRBJ1-3; D remains unclear. Trimming cost V 0 bases and J 2 bases, with 9 bases left between them. Germline loops: CDR1 SGDLS, CDR2 YYNGEE. This CDR3 has 15 amino acids. Looking up the rest from reference TRBV9 and TRBJ1-3 gives the full variable domain: DSGVTQTPKHLITATGQRVTLRCSPRSGDLSVYWYQQSLDQGLQFLIQYYNGEERAKGNILERFSAQQFPDLHSELNLSSLELGDSALYFCASSVVEGPGNTIYFGEGSWLTVV.

This chain links TRBV6-5 with TRBJ2-7; possibly TRBD2 for D (5 bases). V lost 7 bases to trimming and J lost 3 bases, with 16 bases between them. Germline V gene sequence: CDR1 MNHEY, CDR2 SVGAGI. CDR3 size: 14 residues. CDR3 in DNA: TGTGCCAGCACCGGCACGGGAAGTAGCTACGAGCAGTACTTC. Translating it yields CASTGTGSSYEQYF.

This clone was seen many times. V gene TRBV5-4 combines with J gene TRBJ2-2; D is uncertain. The CDR3 runs 16 residues. Germline CDR1 and CDR2: SGHNT and YYREEE (reference sequence). Trimming shortened V by 7 bases and J by 5 bases, and 21 bases separated the two germline ends. The chain's CDR3 is CASSPAPRKNTGELFF. The CDR3 DNA reads as TGTGCCAGCTCTCCCGCCCCTAGAAAAAATACCGGGGAGCTGTTTTTT.

The rearrangement links TRBV19 to TRBJ1-5; TRBD1 matches 8 bases. V lost 5 bases, J lost 3 bases, and 9 bases stayed unmatched. This CDR3 region has 16 residues. Germline lookup yields CDR1 LNHDA and CDR2 SQIVND (reference sequence). CDR3 protein: CASSRLTGGNNQPQHF. The CDR3 coding sequence is TGTGCCAGTAGTCGCCTTACAGGGGGGAACAATCAGCCCCAGCATTTT.

This chain joins TRBV7-2 and TRBJ1-1; D is perhaps TRBD1 (6 bases). Germline lookup yields CDR1 SGHTA and CDR2 FQGNSA. The ends were cut back, 6 bases at V and 3 bases at J, with 11 bases in the middle. The CDR3 is made up of 13 amino acids. The CDR3 sequence is CASRRQVDTEAFF. The CDR3 nucleotides are TGTGCCAGCAGACGACAGGTGGACACTGAAGCTTTCTTT.

The rearrangement joins TRBV9 to TRBJ2-1; D might be TRBD1 (5 bases). V was trimmed by 4 bases and J by 2 bases, leaving 10 bases between them. The germline CDR1 and CDR2 sequences are SGDLS and YYNGEE. This CDR3 region has 14 residues. The CDR3 sequence is CASSTWGTYNEQFF. CDR3 sequence (DNA): TGTGCCAGCAGCACCTGGGGCACCTACAATGAGCAGTTCTTC.

The gene calls are TRBV7-9 and TRBJ2-7; D remains ambiguous. V was trimmed by 1 base and J by 6 bases, leaving 10 bases between them. Germline V lookup: CDR1 SEHNR, CDR2 FQNEAQ (reference sequence). The CDR3 runs to 13 residues. The CDR3 loop reads CASSLVKLSEQYF. CDR3 DNA: TGTGCCAGCAGCTTAGTAAAACTGTCCGAGCAGTACTTC.

This clone has a handful of counts. V and J are TRBV7-8 and TRBJ2-7, with 7 bases aligning to TRBD1. This CDR3 comprises 14 residues. Trimming at V came to 5 bases and at J to 2 bases, leaving 6 bases not matched to a gene. The V gene's germline CDR1 is SGHVS and CDR2 FQNEAQ. The CDR3 protein is CASSRRQGPYEQYF. The CDR3 DNA follows: TGTGCCAGCAGCAGGAGACAGGGTCCCTACGAGCAGTACTTC. The full variable domain, its missing parts supplied by reference TRBV7-8 and TRBJ2-7, is GAGVSQSPRYKVAKRGQDVALRCDPISGHVSLFWYQQALGQGPEFLTYFQNEAQLDKSGLPSDRFFAERPEGSVSTLKIQRTQQEDSAVYLCASSRRQGPYEQYFGPGTRLTVT.

This chain links TRBV4-2 with TRBJ1-5, with TRBD1 as a possible D gene (5 bases). There are 16 residues in the CDR3. From germline, CDR1 is LGHNA and CDR2 YNFKEQ. The V end lost 3 bases, the J end lost 2 bases, and 14 bases lay between the germline ends. The CDR3, as DNA: TGTGCCAGCAGCCACCAGGGCGGGAGGGGCAATCAGCCCCAGCATTTT. It specifies CASSHQGGRGNQPQHF.

The V gene is TRBV12-3 or TRBV12-4, the J gene TRBJ1-6; TRBD1 aligns across 9 bases. The CDR3 is 13 amino acids. J lost 9 bases, V lost 6 bases, and 3 bases had no gene match. This CDR3 reads CASSQDRGSPLHF. The CDR3 DNA reads as TGTGCCAGCAGCCAGGACAGGGGTTCACCCCTCCACTTT.

This clone has just a few counts. J is TRBJ1-3 and V is TRBV5-4; D is ambiguous. The CDR3 sequence is 15 residues long. Germline V CDR1 and CDR2: SGHNT, YYREEE (reference sequence). Trimming stripped 0 bases from V and 0 bases from J, with 7 bases between. The CDR3 bases are TGTGCCAGCAGCTTGGCGGGGATCTCTGGAAACACCATATATTTT. This translates into CASSLAGISGNTIYF.

The rearrangement links TRBV7-2 to TRBJ1-1; no reliable D call. CDR3 length: 13 residues. V dropped 1 base and J dropped 9 bases, with 12 bases sitting between them. CDR1 and CDR2 from the germline V gene are SGHTA and FQGNSA. The CDR3 coding sequence is TGTGCCAGCAGCTTAGGAGAGGCAGTCAAAGCTTTCTTT. This encodes CASSLGEAVKAFF.

The rearrangement links TRBV3-1 (or the pseudogene TRBV3-2) to TRBJ1-2; D uncertain. CDR3 length: 11 residues. Germline lookup yields CDR1 LGHDT and CDR2 YNNKEL (reference sequence). V lost 6 bases and J lost 3, with 5 bases in between. In DNA form, the CDR3 reads TGTGCCAGCAGGTCGGACTATGGCTACACCTTC. Amino acid sequence: CASRSDYGYTF.